The clone carrying this T cell receptor beta chain was observed once. Its target is not known. The junction had 6 bases not matched to a gene; V was cut back by 0 bases and J by 0 bases. Germline-derived CDR1 and CDR2 are SGDLS and YYNGEE. This CDR3 comprises 17 residues. The sample originates from a study of cytomegalovirus exposure and HLA in healthy donors. Study-level findings and limits: In a later analysis, V- and J-gene trimming of beta chains associated with a DCLRE1C missense variant, replicated independently. When presence/absence was analysed, sequencing depth was taken to be roughly uniform across donors. TCR beta V segments were, for the most part, productive about 90% or about 30% of the time in an earlier analysis. CMV serostatus stood as the only immune exposure information on hand.

Primers for the PCR totalled 60 Vbeta and 13 Jbeta. This table comes from immunoSEQ multiplex PCR, and its TCRdb copy is limited to in-frame clones, with some not included. The sample holds some 140,000 clones, over 80% seen once. This sequence originates from a man aged 40-50 years in good health and CMV-seronegative. This chain uses TRBV9 with TRBJ2-1; 7 bases fit TRBD2. The sequenced sample consisted of PBMCs. This chain's CDR3 is CASSVARGDFSYNEQFF. Here the CDR3 DNA reads TGTGCCAGCAGCGTAGCTCGGGGGGATTTCTCCTACAATGAGCAGTTCTTC.